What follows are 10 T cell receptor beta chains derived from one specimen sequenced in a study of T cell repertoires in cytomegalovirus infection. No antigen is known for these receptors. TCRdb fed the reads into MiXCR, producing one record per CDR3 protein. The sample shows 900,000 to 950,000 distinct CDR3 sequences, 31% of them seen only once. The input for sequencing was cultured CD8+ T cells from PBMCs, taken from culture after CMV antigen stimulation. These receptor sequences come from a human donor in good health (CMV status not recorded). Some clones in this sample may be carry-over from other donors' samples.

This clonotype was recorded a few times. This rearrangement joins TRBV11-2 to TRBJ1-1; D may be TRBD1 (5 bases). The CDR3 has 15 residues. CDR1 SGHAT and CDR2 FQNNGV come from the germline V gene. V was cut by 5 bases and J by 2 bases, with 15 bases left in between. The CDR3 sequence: CASSRNPGGNTEAFF. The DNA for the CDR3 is TGTGCCAGCAGCAGAAACCCGGGGGGAAACACTGAAGCTTTCTTT.

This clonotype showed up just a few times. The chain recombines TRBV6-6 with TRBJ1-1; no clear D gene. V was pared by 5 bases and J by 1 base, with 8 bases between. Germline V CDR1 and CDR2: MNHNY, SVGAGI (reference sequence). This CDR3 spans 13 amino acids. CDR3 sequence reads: CASSPNWNTEAFF. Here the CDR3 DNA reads TGTGCCAGCAGTCCCAATTGGAACACTGAAGCTTTCTTT.

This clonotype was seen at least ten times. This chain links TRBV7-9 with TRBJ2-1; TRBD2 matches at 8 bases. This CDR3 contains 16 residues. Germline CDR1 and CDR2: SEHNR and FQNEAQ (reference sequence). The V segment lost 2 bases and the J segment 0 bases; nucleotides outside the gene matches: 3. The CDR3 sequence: CASSLPGGLSYNEQFF. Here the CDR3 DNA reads TGTGCCAGCAGCTTACCGGGGGGGCTCTCCTACAATGAGCAGTTCTTC.

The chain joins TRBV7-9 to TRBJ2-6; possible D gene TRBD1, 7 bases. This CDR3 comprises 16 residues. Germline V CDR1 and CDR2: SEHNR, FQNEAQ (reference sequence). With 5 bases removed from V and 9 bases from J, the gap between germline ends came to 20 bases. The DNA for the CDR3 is TGTGCCAGCAGCCCCAGGCAGGGGGGCGAGATCAACGTCCTGACTTTC. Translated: CASSPRQGGEINVLTF.

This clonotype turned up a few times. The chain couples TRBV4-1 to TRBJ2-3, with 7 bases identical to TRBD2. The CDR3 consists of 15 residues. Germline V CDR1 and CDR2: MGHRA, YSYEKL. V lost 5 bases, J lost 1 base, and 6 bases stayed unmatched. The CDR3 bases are TGCGCCAGCAGCGCGAGGAGCGGGGGCACAGATACGCAGTATTTT. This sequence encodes CASSARSGGTDTQYF.

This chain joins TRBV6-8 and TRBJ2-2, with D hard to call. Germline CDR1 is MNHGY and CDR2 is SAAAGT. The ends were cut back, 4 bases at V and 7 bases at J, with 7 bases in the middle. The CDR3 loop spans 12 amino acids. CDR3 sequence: CASSSGLGELFF. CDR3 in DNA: TGTGCCAGCAGTTCAGGCCTCGGGGAGCTGTTTTTT.

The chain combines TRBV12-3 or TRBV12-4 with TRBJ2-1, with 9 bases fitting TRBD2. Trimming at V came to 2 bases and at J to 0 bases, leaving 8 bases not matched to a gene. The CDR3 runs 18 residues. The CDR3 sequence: CASSLRAASGASYNEQFF. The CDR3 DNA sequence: TGTGCCAGCAGTTTACGGGCGGCTAGCGGGGCCTCCTACAATGAGCAGTTCTTC.

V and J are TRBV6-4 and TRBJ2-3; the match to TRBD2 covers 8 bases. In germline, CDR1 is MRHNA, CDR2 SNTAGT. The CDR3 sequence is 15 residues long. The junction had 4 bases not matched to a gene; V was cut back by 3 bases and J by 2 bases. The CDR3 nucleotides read TGTGCCAGCAGTGAAGTACTAGCGGACACAGATACGCAGTATTTT. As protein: CASSEVLADTDTQYF.

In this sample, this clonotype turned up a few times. This CDR3 reads CASSEKGDNQPQHF. For the CDR3, the DNA is TGTGCCAGCAGTGAAAAGGGCGACAATCAGCCCCAGCATTTT. The rearrangement uses TRBV6-1 and TRBJ1-5; no reliable D call. The length of the CDR3 is 14 residues. Deletions cut 2 bases from V and 3 bases from J, with 8 bases between. From germline, CDR1 is MNHNS and CDR2 SASEGT.

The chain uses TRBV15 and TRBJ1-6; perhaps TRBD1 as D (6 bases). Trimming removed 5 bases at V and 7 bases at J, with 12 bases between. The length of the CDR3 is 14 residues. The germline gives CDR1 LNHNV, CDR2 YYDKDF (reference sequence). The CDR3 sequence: CATSGGQGNSPLHF. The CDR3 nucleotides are TGTGCCACCAGCGGGGGACAAGGAAATTCACCCCTCCACTTT.